The entry below describes one T cell receptor beta chain. The antigen is not known. Trimming stripped 3 bases from V and 3 bases from J, with 9 bases between. Germline V gene data show CDR1 as LNHNV and CDR2 as YYDKDF (reference sequence). This CDR3 is built from 14 residues. This sample is drawn from a study of T cell repertoires in cytomegalovirus infection. In TCRdb, the reads were re-called with MiXCR into one record per CDR3 protein. The sample includes some 270,000 distinct CDR3 sequences, 22% of them seen just once. This TCR was recovered from a human donor in good health (CMV status not recorded). Some clones in this sample may be carry-over from other donors' samples. The sequencing here drew on cultured PBMCs, taken from culture after CMV antigen stimulation. The genes are TRBV15 and TRBJ2-4; a possible D gene is TRBD2 (6 bases). In DNA form, the CDR3 reads TGTGCCACCAGCAGGGACTATGTCAAAAACATTCAGTACTTC. Its translation is CATSRDYVKNIQYF.